This TCR beta chain originates from a study of a mutant IDH1 vaccine in newly diagnosed glioma. Study summary: Vaccination started 4-6 weeks after radiotherapy alone, or with temozolomide cycles. Receipt of radiotherapy, temozolomide, or both preceded the study, and most received both.

The V gene lost 1 base and the J gene lost 5 bases, with 8 bases spanning the gap. CDR3 size: 13 residues. Germline assignment: CDR1 SGHVS and CDR2 FQNEAQ. The repertoire was sequenced with immunoSEQ multiplex PCR; TCRdb's copy has only in-frame clones and lacks some. The table includes about 61,000 clones, roughly 80% detected once. A note on this clone: Its antigen is unknown.

Described time point: week 11, during vaccination. The study gave 300 ug of mutant IDH1 20-mer peptide per vaccine dose, with topical imiquimod. Points from the study as a whole: Pseudoprogression showed no apparent link to changes in top peripheral T cell clonotypes.

The sequence derives from a man in his fifties or sixties with glioma. The source was PBMCs, collected from a glioma patient whose treatment included an IDH1 peptide vaccine. This sequence joins TRBV7-8 and TRBJ2-5; D unclear. CDR3: CASSLGALETQYF. CDR3 nucleotides: TGTGCCAGCAGCTTAGGTGCGTTGGAGACCCAGTACTTC.